Detailed here is one T cell receptor (beta chain). Its antigen is unidentified. Patients chosen for sequencing had shown CD8+CD57+ cell expansion by flow cytometry. No therapy had been given to the patients at the time of blood sampling. The study profiled TCR beta VDJ and CDR3 using genomic DNA as template. Via MiXCR, TCRdb re-called the reads, giving one row per CDR3 protein. This sample has tens of thousands of distinct CDR3 sequences, with roughly 72% found just once. The entry originates in a study of CD8+CD57+ T cells in acquired aplastic anemia. Germline V gives CDR1 SEHNR, CDR2 FQNEAQ (reference sequence). The CDR3 consists of 15 residues. Losses at the gene ends were 9 bases for V and 3 bases for J; bases not matched to a gene: 9. Study outcomes and limitations: Both patients and controls carried the same twenty-nine CD8+ CDR3 sequences. CD8+ Simpson's diversity did not differ significantly between patients and controls.

The sequence was collected from a human donor with aplastic anemia. The source material was sorted CD4+, CD8+, or CD8+CD57+ T cells (not recorded which) from PBMCs. This chain connects TRBV7-9 to TRBJ2-5, with 11 bases fitting TRBD2. CDR3 in amino acids: CASNPGTSGKETQYF. CDR3 in DNA: TGTGCCAGTAACCCAGGGACTAGCGGAAAAGAGACCCAGTACTTC. Full variable domain (missing parts from reference TRBV7-9 and TRBJ2-5): DTGVSQNPRHKITKRGQNVTFRCDPISEHNRLYWYRQTLGQGPEFLTYFQNEAQLEKSRLLSDRFSAERPKGSFSTLEIQRTEQGDSAMYLCASNPGTSGKETQYFGPGTRLLVL.